This paragraph covers one T cell receptor (beta chain) sequence. The antigen remains undetermined. This sample was taken from a study of cytotoxic CD8 clonotypes in ibrutinib-treated CLL. Assay: immunoSEQ multiplex PCR; the TCRdb copy retains only in-frame clones and omits some. The profile shows almost 45,000 clones, about 70% of them singletons. Overall study findings and caveats: A rise in clonality was seen at ibrutinib response, and a fall back toward baseline was seen at progression.

The CDR3 is 15 residues long. CDR1 MNHNY and CDR2 SVGAGI come from the germline V gene (reference sequence). V gave up 4 bases and J gave up 4 bases; unmatched junction bases: 6. The source is a human donor with chronic lymphocytic leukemia. V is TRBV6-6 and J is TRBJ2-3; 9 bases map to TRBD1. Sequences were derived from PBMCs, sampled after 12 months of ibrutinib treatment. CDR3 residues: CASSSAGQGADTQYF. In nucleotides, the CDR3 is TGTGCCAGCAGTTCCGCGGGACAGGGAGCAGATACGCAGTATTTT.